These 23 T cell receptor beta chains were all obtained from the same sample, sequenced in a study of blood T cell repertoires in COVID-19. Libraries were prepared by immunoSEQ multiplex PCR; TCRdb keeps only in-frame clonotypes and omits some of them. This sample has 14,000 to 15,000 clones; around 82% occur once, and the top ten carry approximately 15%. The specimen sequenced was peripheral blood. These receptors all stem from a human donor in a cohort sampled during active COVID-19.

The chain is built from TRBV18 and TRBJ2-7; 13 bases match TRBD2. V lost 3 bases to trimming and J lost 3 bases; unmatched junction nucleotides: 2. The V gene's germline CDR1 is KGHSH and CDR2 LQKENI. This CDR3 region has 15 residues. For the CDR3, the DNA is TGTGCCAGCTCACCTGGGACTAGCGGGGTCTACGAGCAGTACTTC. Translated: CASSPGTSGVYEQYF.

This clone was observed a single time. The chain is built from TRBV7-6 and TRBJ2-1, with 8 positions matching TRBD1. J lost 10 bases, V lost 2 bases, and 13 bases had no gene match. The V gene's germline CDR1 is SGHVS and CDR2 FNYEAQ. This CDR3 region has 16 residues. The CDR3 sequence is CASSLQGAGIIGEQFF. The DNA for the CDR3 is TGTGCCAGCAGCTTACAGGGGGCAGGAATTATCGGAGAGCAGTTCTTC.

This chain joins TRBV27 and TRBJ2-3, with 9 bases that match TRBD1. Trimming at V came to 4 bases and at J to 3 bases, leaving 5 bases not matched to a gene. This CDR3 is built from 15 residues. CDR1 and CDR2 from the germline V gene are MNHEY and SMNVEV (reference sequence). CDR3 sequence: CASSSPGQGTDTQYF. Written as DNA, the CDR3 is TGTGCCAGCAGTTCACCGGGACAGGGTACAGATACGCAGTATTTT.

The chain uses TRBV5-8 and TRBJ2-7; D is ambiguous. Deletions cut 6 bases from V and 6 bases from J, with 13 bases between. This CDR3 has 12 amino acids. Germline-derived CDR1 and CDR2 are SGHTS and YDEGEE. In nucleotides, the CDR3 is TGTGCCAGCACCGTAGCAAGAGGCGAGCAGTACTTC. Translation: CASTVARGEQYF.

The chain employs TRBV3-1 (or the pseudogene TRBV3-2) and TRBJ1-5; 9 bases fit TRBD1. Per the germline V gene, CDR1 is LGHDT and CDR2 is YNNKEL (reference sequence). V lost 7 bases, J lost 6 bases, and 7 bases stayed unmatched. This CDR3 spans 14 amino acids. Here the CDR3 reads CASTLGQGIQPQHF. The CDR3, as DNA: TGTGCCAGCACCCTGGGACAGGGAATTCAGCCCCAGCATTTT.

The chain uses TRBV11-2 and TRBJ2-3; the match to TRBD2 covers 10 bases. There are 16 residues in the CDR3. After removal of 5 bases from V and 2 bases from J, the junction contained 7 bases not matched to a gene. CDR1 SGHAT and CDR2 FQNNGV come from the germline V gene. The CDR3 here is CASSPRTSGNTDTQYF. Written as DNA, the CDR3 is TGTGCCAGCAGCCCACGGACTAGCGGTAACACAGATACGCAGTATTTT.

This clone was seen just once. The chain uses TRBV3-1 (or the pseudogene TRBV3-2) and TRBJ1-2, with unresolved D. V gave up 2 bases and J gave up 8 bases, with 12 bases separating them. The CDR3 covers 13 residues. Germline CDR1 is LGHDT and CDR2 is YNNKEL (reference sequence). This CDR3 reads CASSQIGGEGYTF. In DNA, the CDR3 is TGTGCCAGCAGCCAAATTGGTGGGGAGGGCTACACCTTC.

This clone has only a few counts. The chain is built from TRBV6-5 and TRBJ2-7; 11 bases align to TRBD2. V lost 6 bases to trimming and J lost 2 bases; unmatched junction nucleotides: 3. CDR3 length equals 14 residues. In germline, CDR1 is MNHEY, CDR2 SVGAGI. The CDR3 reads CASRGLAEAYEQYF. CDR3 nucleotide sequence: TGTGCCAGCAGGGGACTAGCGGAAGCCTACGAGCAGTACTTC.

The rearrangement links TRBV18 to TRBJ2-5; possible D gene TRBD2, 6 bases. This CDR3 contains 14 residues. V lost 3 bases and J lost 5, with 13 bases in between. Germline CDR1 reads KGHSH; CDR2 reads LQKENI. CDR3 DNA sequence: TGTGCCAGCTCACCTCCGACTAGTAGGGAGACCCAGTACTTC. This codes for CASSPPTSRETQYF.

The chain is built from TRBV27 and TRBJ1-2, with 8 bases matching TRBD1. V was clipped by 2 bases and J by 8 bases; unmatched bases: 7. Germline CDR1 MNHEY, CDR2 SMNVEV (reference sequence). The CDR3 is 14 amino acids. The CDR3 region has the DNA TGTGCCAGCAGTTTAAGACAGGGGTTCAGGGGCTACACCTTC. This gives the protein CASSLRQGFRGYTF.

The J gene is TRBJ2-1, the V gene TRBV29-1; D gene unclear. Per germline, CDR1 SQVTM and CDR2 ANQGSEA. This CDR3 is 8 amino acids long. V was shortened by 4 bases and J by 15 bases, with 7 bases between the two germline ends. This chain's CDR3 is CSVAPGFF. DNA of the CDR3: TGCAGCGTTGCCCCGGGGTTCTTC.

The chain carries TRBV29-1 and TRBJ1-5; 7 nucleotides match TRBD1. Germline V gene data show CDR1 as SQVTM and CDR2 as ANQGSEA. The junction had 10 bases not matched to a gene; V was cut back by 4 bases and J by 4 bases. CDR3 size: 15 residues. Written as DNA, the CDR3 is TGCAGCGTTGTGATTGACAGGGAACGAAATCAGCCCCAGCATTTT. As protein: CSVVIDRERNQPQHF.

CDR3 nucleotide sequence: TGTGCCAGCTCACCAGCGGGAAACACTGAAGCTTTCTTT. Translation: CASSPAGNTEAFF. The J gene is TRBJ1-1, the V gene TRBV18; no clear D. V was clipped by 2 bases and J by 2 bases, with 6 bases between them. The CDR3 consists of 13 residues. Germline V CDR1 and CDR2: KGHSH, LQKENI. Supplemented by reference TRBV18 and TRBJ1-1, the full variable domain reads NAGVMQNPRHLVRRRGQEARLRCSPMKGHSHVYWYRQLPEEGLKFMVYLQKENIIDESGMPKERFSAEFPKEGPSILRIQQVVRGDSAAYFCASSPAGNTEAFFGQGTRLTVV.

The gene calls are TRBV7-2 and TRBJ2-1; the match to TRBD1 covers 7 bases. This CDR3 comprises 14 residues. With V trimmed by 4 bases and J by 8 bases, 8 bases remained unmatched. Germline V gene lookup returns CDR1 SGHTA and CDR2 FQGNSA. The CDR3 bases are TGTGCCAGCAGCTCCGTTAGACAGGGCGATGAGCAGTTCTTC. Translated: CASSSVRQGDEQFF.

This chain connects TRBV5-4 to TRBJ2-2; TRBD1 matches 7 bases. The CDR3 is 15 residues long. The ends lost 2 bases at V and 0 bases at J; junction bases unmatched: 1. In germline, CDR1 is SGHNT, CDR2 YYREEE (reference sequence). The CDR3 region has the DNA TGTGCCAGCAGCTTTCAGGGGGCGAACACCGGGGAGCTGTTTTTT. It specifies CASSFQGANTGELFF.

The gene calls are TRBV29-1 and TRBJ2-7; 9 nucleotides match TRBD1. J was trimmed by 5 bases and V by 5 bases; bases with no gene match: 13. The CDR3 has 15 residues. Germline V gene lookup returns CDR1 SQVTM and CDR2 ANQGSEA. CDR3 region: CSVIIFPGQGHEQYF. The CDR3 DNA reads TGCAGCGTTATTATTTTCCCGGGACAGGGTCACGAGCAGTACTTC.

The genes are TRBV11-1 and TRBJ2-4, with TRBD1 matching 9 bases. The CDR3 length is 16 residues. Trimming removed 4 bases from V and 0 bases from J; junction bases left unmatched: 4. Germline loops: CDR1 SGHAT, CDR2 FQDESV (reference sequence). The CDR3 region is CASSSQGALAKNIQYF. In DNA form, the CDR3 reads TGTGCCAGCAGCTCACAGGGGGCCCTAGCCAAAAACATTCAGTACTTC.

The chain joins TRBV6-5 to TRBJ2-7, with 8 nucleotides matching TRBD2. The CDR3 loop spans 15 amino acids. Germline loops: CDR1 MNHEY, CDR2 SVGAGI. The junction had 9 bases not matched to a gene; V was cut back by 6 bases and J by 2 bases. The CDR3 reads CASRGLAGAPYEQYF. The CDR3 DNA sequence: TGTGCCAGCAGAGGACTAGCCGGGGCTCCCTACGAGCAGTACTTC.

This clone was found once. This rearrangement joins TRBV5-4 to TRBJ2-7; 8 bases map to TRBD1. The germline gives CDR1 SGHNT, CDR2 YYREEE (reference sequence). This CDR3 contains 15 residues. The V gene end was trimmed by 4 bases and the J gene end by 0 bases; junction bases not matched to a gene: 6. The CDR3: CASSPGTGLSYEQYF. CDR3 in DNA: TGTGCCAGCAGCCCAGGGACAGGTCTCTCCTACGAGCAGTACTTC.

This clone was observed a few times. The chain links TRBV25-1 to TRBJ2-6; D not certain. The V end lost 1 base, the J end lost 0 bases, and 4 bases lay between the germline ends. The CDR3 totals 15 residues. CDR1 is MGHDK, CDR2 SYGVNS, per germline. The CDR3 bases are TGTGCCAGCAGTGAATTCCGCTCTGGGGCCAACGTCCTGACTTTC. It is translated as CASSEFRSGANVLTF.

This clone was counted between two and nine times. The chain couples TRBV5-4 to TRBJ2-7; 7 bases fit TRBD1. J gave up 3 bases and V 4 bases, and 1 base lay outside the gene matches. Germline-derived CDR1 and CDR2 are SGHNT and YYREEE (reference sequence). This CDR3 is 12 amino acids long. The CDR3 region has the DNA TGTGCCAGCAGCCGGGACAGCTACGAGCAGTACTTC. This encodes CASSRDSYEQYF.

This chain joins TRBV24-1 and TRBJ1-1, with D unclear. The CDR3 has 15 amino acids. CDR1 and CDR2 (germline): KGHDR, SFDVKD. V was trimmed by 9 bases and J by 1 base, leaving 17 bases between them. CDR3 residues: CATRESRKANTEAFF. CDR3 sequence (DNA): TGTGCCACCCGGGAGAGCAGAAAAGCGAACACTGAAGCTTTCTTT.

The V and J genes are TRBV15 and TRBJ2-5; 7 bases map to TRBD2. The CDR3 loop spans 14 amino acids. Germline values: CDR1 LNHNV, CDR2 YYDKDF (reference sequence). V was clipped by 1 base and J by 5 bases; unmatched bases: 4. The CDR3 spells CATSRGAGSETQYF. The CDR3 nucleotides read TGTGCCACCAGCAGAGGAGCGGGATCGGAGACCCAGTACTTC.